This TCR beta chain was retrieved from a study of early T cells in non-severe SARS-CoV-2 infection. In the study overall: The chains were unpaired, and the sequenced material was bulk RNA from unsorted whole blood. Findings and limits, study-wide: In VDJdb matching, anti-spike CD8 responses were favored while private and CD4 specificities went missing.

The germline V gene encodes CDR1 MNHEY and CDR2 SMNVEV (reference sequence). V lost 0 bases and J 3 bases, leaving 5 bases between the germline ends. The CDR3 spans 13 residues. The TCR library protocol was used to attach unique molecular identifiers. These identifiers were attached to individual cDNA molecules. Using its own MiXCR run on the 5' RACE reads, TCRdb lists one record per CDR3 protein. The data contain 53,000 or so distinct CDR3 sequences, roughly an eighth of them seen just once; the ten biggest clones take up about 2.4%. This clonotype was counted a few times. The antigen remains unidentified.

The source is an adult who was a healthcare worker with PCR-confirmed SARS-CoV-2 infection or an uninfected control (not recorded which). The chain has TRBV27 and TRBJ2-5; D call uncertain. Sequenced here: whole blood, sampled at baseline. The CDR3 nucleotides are TGTGCCAGCAGTTTATCGTGGGAAGAGACCCAGTACTTC. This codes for CASSLSWEETQYF.